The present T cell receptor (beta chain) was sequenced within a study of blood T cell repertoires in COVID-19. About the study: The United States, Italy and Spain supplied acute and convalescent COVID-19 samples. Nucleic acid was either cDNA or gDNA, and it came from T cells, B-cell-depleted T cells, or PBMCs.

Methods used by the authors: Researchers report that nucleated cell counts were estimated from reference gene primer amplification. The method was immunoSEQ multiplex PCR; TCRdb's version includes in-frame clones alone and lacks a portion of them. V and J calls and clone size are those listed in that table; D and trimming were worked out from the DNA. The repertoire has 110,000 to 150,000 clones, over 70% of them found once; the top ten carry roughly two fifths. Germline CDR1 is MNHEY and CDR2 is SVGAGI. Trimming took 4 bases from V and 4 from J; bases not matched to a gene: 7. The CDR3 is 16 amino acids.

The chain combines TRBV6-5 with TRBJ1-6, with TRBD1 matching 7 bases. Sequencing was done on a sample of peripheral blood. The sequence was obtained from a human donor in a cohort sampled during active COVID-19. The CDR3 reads CASSSRQGGYNSPLHF. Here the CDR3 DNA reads TGTGCCAGCAGTTCTCGACAGGGCGGGTATAATTCACCCCTCCACTTT.